The source of this T cell receptor (beta chain) is a study of OX40 agonist ivuxolimab in advanced cancers. TCRdb's copy holds only in-frame clones and misses some; the assay was immunoSEQ multiplex PCR. This sample has some 51,000 clones, with roughly 80% found just once. Germline loops: CDR1 SEHNR, CDR2 FQNEAQ (reference sequence). The CDR3 spans 13 residues. As to this clone: The junction does not match germline at one end; this may be a read error.

The V gene is TRBV7-9, the J gene TRBJ1-1; 7 bases fit TRBD1. Source: CD4+ or CD8+ T cells sorted from blood, taken in a trial of the OX40 agonist ivuxolimab. The sequence was collected from an adult with an advanced solid tumor such as melanoma, head and neck, liver or kidney cancer. CDR3: CASSATGNPEAFF. Here the CDR3 DNA reads TGTGCCAGCAGCGCGACAGGGAACCCTGAAGCTTTCTTT. The whole variable domain, filled in from reference TRBV7-9 and TRBJ1-1, reads DTGVSQNPRHKITKRGQNVTFRCDPISEHNRLYWYRQTLGQGPEFLTYFQNEAQLEKSRLLSDRFSAERPKGSFSTLEIQRTEQGDSAMYLCASSATGNPEAFFGQGTRLTVV.